The clone carrying this TCR beta chain has just a few counts. This CDR3 is 15 amino acids long. Germline lookup yields CDR1 MNHEY and CDR2 SVGEGT. The germline V and J ends were trimmed by 1 base and 2 bases, with 12 bases remaining between them. The sample originates from a study of molecular identifiers for immune sequencing clone quantification. One entry per CDR3 protein, called by TCRdb with MiXCR from the PCR reads. In the table there are approximately 320,000 distinct CDR3 sequences, roughly a quarter of which are singletons. The sequencing sample was made of naive CD8+ T cells from blood, with Jurkat cell RNA spiked in. Noted subset: FACS-sorted CD8+CD4-CCR7+CD45RA+ naive T cells. This chain joins TRBV6-2 or TRBV6-3 and TRBJ2-7; weak D call: TRBD1 (6 bases). This sequence was found in a human donor in good health. Some libraries in this study had Jurkat cell RNA spiked in. The CDR3 region is CASSYLEGQAYEQYF. CDR3 nucleotides: TGTGCCAGCAGTTACTTAGAGGGACAAGCCTACGAGCAGTACTTC.